The subject of this entry is one TCR beta chain. The data belong to a study of blood T cell repertoires in COVID-19. CDR3 length: 14 amino acids. Germline V gene sequence: CDR1 MDHEN, CDR2 SYDVKM. V was pared by 3 bases and J by 12 bases, with 17 bases between. Methods used by the authors: Reference gene primer amplification gave nucleated cell count estimates. Measured with immunoSEQ multiplex PCR; TCRdb has only the in-frame clones, and not every one. The DNA gave D and trimming, while V, J and clone size come from that table. Of about 170,000 clones listed, about 86% are singletons. The chain uses TRBV28 and TRBJ1-4, with D perhaps matching TRBD1 (5 bases). This sequence was found in a woman between 45 and 65 years old in a cohort exposed to, infected with or recovered from COVID-19 (not recorded which). The sequencing input was PBMCs or T cells enriched from blood (not recorded which). CDR3 in amino acids: CASSFRGPKGELFF. DNA of the CDR3: TGTGCCAGCAGTTTTAGGGGTCCAAAAGGGGAACTGTTTTTT.